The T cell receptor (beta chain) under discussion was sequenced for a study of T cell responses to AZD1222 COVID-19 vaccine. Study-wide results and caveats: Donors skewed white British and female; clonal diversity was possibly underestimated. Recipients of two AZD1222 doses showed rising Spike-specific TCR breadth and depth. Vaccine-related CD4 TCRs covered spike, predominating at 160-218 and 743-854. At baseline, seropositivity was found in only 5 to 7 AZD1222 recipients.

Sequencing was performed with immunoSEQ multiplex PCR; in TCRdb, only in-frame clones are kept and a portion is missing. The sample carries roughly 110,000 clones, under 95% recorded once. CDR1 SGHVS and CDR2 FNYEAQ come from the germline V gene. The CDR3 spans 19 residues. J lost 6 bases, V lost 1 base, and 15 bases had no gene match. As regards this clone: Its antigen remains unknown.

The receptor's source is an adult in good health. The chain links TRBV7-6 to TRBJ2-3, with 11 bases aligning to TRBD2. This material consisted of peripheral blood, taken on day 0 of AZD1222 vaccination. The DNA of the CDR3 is TGTGCCAGCAGCTTAGTGTTCATCGGGGCTAGCGGGGGGACGGATACGCAGTATTTT. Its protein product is CASSLVFIGASGGTDTQYF.